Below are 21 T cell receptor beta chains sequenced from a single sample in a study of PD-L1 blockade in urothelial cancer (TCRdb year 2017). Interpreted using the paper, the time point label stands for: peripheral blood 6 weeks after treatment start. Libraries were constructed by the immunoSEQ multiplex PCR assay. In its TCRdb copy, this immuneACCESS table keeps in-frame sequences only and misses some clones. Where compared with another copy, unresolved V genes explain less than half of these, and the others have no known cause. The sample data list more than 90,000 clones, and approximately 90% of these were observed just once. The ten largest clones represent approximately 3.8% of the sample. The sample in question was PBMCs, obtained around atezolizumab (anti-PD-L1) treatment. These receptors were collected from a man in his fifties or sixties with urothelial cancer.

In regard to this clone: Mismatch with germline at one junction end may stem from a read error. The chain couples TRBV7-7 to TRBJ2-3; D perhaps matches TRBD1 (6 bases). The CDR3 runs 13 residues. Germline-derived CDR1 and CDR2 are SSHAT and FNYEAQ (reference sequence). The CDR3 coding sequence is TGTGCTAGCAGTAAAACAGGGATGGATACGCAGTATTTT. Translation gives CASSKTGMDTQYF.

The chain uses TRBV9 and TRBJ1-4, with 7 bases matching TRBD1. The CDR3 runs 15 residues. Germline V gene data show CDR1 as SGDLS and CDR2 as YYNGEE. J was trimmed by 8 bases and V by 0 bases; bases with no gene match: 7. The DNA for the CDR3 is TGTGCCAGCAGCGTAGGGGGACAGAGAGCAGAAAAACTGTTTTTT. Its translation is CASSVGGQRAEKLFF.

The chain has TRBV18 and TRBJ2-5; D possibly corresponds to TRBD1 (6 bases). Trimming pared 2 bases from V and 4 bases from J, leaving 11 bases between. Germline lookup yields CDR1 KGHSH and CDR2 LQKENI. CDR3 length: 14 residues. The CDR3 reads CASSPNRVSETQYF. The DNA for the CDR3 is TGTGCCAGCTCACCAAACAGGGTCTCAGAGACCCAGTACTTC. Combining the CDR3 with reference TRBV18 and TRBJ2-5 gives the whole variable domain NAGVMQNPRHLVRRRGQEARLRCSPMKGHSHVYWYRQLPEEGLKFMVYLQKENIIDESGMPKERFSAEFPKEGPSILRIQQVVRGDSAAYFCASSPNRVSETQYFGPGTRLLVL.

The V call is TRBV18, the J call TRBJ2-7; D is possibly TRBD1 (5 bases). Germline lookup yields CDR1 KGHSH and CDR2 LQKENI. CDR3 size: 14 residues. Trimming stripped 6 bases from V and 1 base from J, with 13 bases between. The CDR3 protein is CASSSGITSYEQYF. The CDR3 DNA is TGTGCCAGCTCTTCAGGGATCACTTCCTACGAGCAGTACTTC.

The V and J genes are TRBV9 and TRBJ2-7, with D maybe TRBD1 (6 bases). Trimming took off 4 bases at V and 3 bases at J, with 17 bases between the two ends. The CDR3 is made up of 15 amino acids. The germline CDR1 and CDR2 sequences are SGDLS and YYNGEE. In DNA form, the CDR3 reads TGTGCCAGCAGCCCCTTGGGCAGGGGTGGCTACGAGCAGTACTTC. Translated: CASSPLGRGGYEQYF.

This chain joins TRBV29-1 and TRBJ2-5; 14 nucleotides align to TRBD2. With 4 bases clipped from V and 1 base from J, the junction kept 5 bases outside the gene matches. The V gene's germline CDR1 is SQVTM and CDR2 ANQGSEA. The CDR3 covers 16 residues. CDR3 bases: TGCAGCGTTGCGACTAGCGGGAGGGCCGTCCAAGAGACCCAGTACTTC. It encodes CSVATSGRAVQETQYF.

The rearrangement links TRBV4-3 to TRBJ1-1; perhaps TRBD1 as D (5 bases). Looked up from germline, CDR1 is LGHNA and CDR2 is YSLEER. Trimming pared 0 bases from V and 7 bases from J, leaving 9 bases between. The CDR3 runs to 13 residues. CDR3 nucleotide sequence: TGCGCCAGCAGCCAAGATCGGCAGGGTGAAGCTTTCTTT. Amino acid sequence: CASSQDRQGEAFF.

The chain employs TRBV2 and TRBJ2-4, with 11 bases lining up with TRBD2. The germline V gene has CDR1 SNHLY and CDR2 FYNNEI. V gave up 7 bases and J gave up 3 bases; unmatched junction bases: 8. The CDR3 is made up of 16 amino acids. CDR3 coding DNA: TGTGCCAGCAACTCGGCTAGCGGGAGGCACAAAAACATTCAGTACTTC. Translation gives CASNSASGRHKNIQYF.

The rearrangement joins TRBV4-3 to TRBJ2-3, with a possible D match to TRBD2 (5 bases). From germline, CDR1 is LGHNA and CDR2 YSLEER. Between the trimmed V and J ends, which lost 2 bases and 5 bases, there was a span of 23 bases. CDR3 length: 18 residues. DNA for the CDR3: TGCGCCAGCAGCCAATTTCCCTTTAAGACTACGTCTCGAGATACGCAGTATTTT. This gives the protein CASSQFPFKTTSRDTQYF.

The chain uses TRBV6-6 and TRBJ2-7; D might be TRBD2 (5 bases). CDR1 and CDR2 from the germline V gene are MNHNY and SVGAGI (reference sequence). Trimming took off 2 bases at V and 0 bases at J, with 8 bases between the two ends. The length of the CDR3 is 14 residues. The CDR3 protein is CASSYLASSYEQYF. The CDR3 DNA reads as TGTGCCAGCAGTTACCTAGCTAGCTCCTACGAGCAGTACTTC.

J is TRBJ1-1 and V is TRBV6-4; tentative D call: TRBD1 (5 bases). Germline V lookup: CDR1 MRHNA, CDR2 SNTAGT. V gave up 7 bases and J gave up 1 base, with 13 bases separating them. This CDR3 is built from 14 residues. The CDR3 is CASKQQVSNTEAFF. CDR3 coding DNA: TGTGCCAGCAAGCAACAGGTTTCGAACACTGAAGCTTTCTTT.

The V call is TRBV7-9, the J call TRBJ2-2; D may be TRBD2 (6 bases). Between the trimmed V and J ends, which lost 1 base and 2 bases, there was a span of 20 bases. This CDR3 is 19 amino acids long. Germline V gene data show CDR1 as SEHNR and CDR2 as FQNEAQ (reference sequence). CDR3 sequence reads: CASSLGRTPSGFNTGELFF. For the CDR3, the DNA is TGTGCCAGCAGCTTAGGACGTACTCCCAGCGGGTTTAACACCGGGGAGCTGTTTTTT.

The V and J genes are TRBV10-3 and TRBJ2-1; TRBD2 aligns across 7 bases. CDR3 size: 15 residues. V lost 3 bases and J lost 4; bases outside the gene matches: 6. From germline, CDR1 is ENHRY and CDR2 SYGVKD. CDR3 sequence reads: CAISELAGDYNEQFF. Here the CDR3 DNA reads TGTGCCATCAGTGAACTTGCGGGGGATTACAATGAGCAGTTCTTC.

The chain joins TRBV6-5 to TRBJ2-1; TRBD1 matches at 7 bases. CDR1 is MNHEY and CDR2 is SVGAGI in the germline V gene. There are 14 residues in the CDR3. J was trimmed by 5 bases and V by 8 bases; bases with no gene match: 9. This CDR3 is CASGTVNLHNEQFF. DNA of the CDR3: TGTGCCAGCGGGACAGTAAACCTGCACAATGAGCAGTTCTTC.

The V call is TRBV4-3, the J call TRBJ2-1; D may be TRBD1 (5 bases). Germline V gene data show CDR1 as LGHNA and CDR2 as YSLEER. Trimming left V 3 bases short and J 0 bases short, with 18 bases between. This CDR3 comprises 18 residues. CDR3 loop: CASSQRMTSDSSYNEQFF. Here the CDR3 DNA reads TGCGCCAGCAGCCAGCGGATGACCAGCGACAGCTCCTACAATGAGCAGTTCTTC.

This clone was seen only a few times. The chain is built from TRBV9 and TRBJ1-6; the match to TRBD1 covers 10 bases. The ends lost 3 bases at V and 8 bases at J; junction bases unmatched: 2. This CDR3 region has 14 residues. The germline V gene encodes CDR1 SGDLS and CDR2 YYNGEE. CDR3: CASSATGGDSPLHF. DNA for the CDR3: TGTGCCAGCAGCGCGACAGGGGGCGATTCACCCCTCCACTTT.

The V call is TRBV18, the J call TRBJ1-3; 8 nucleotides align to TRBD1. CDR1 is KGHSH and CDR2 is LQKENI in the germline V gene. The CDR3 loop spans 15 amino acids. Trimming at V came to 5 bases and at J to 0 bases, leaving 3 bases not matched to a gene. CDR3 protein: CASSGDRRSGNTIYF. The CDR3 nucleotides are TGTGCCAGCTCAGGGGACAGGCGCTCTGGAAACACCATATATTTT.

Here the CDR3 DNA reads TGTGCCAGCAGGCGGAGGCTAGCCAAAAACATTCAGTACTTC. This gives the protein CASRRRLAKNIQYF. The V and J genes are TRBV5-8 and TRBJ2-4; TRBD2 is a possible D gene (5 bases). The CDR3 consists of 14 residues. CDR1 is SGHTS and CDR2 is YDEGEE in the germline V gene. V gave up 5 bases and J gave up 0 bases, with 9 bases separating them. Drawing the rest from reference TRBV5-8 and TRBJ2-4, the complete variable domain is EAGVTQSPTHLIKTRGQQATLRCSPISGHTSVYWYQQALGLGLQFLLWYDEGEERNRGNFPPRFSGRQFPNYSSELNVNALELEDSALYLCASRRRLAKNIQYFGAGTRLSVL.

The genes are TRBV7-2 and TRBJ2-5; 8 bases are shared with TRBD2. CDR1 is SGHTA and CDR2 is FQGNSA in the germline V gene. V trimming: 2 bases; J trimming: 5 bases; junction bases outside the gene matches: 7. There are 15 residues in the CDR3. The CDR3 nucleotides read TGTGCCAGCAGCTTAAACGGGAGGGCATGGGAGACCCAGTACTTC. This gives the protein CASSLNGRAWETQYF.

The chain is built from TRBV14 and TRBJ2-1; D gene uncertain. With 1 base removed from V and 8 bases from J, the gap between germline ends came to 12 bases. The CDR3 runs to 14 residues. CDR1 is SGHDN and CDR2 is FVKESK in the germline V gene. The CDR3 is CASSQGSPVDEQFF. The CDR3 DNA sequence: TGTGCCAGCAGCCAAGGTAGTCCGGTGGATGAGCAGTTCTTC.

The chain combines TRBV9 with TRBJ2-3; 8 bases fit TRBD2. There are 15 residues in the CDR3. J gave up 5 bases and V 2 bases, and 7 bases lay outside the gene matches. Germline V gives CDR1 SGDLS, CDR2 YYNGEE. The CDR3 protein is CASSVASGLGDTQYF. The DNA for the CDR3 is TGTGCCAGCAGCGTGGCTAGCGGGCTTGGAGATACGCAGTATTTT. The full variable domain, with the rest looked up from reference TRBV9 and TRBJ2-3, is DSGVTQTPKHLITATGQRVTLRCSPRSGDLSVYWYQQSLDQGLQFLIQYYNGEERAKGNILERFSAQQFPDLHSELNLSSLELGDSALYFCASSVASGLGDTQYFGPGTRLTVL.